The clone carrying this TCR beta chain was seen many times. The antigen is unknown. Looked up from germline, CDR1 is LGHDT and CDR2 is YNNKEL (reference sequence). V lost 3 bases, J lost 3 bases, and 12 bases lay in between. The CDR3 is 15 residues long. This sample was included in a study of CD8 T cells in ankylosing spondylitis. With molecular barcodes, quantitative 5'-RACE was used to make the TCR beta libraries. Using its own MiXCR run on the 5' RACE reads, TCRdb lists one record per CDR3 protein. This table holds about 130,000 distinct CDR3 sequences, 7% to 10% found once. Findings and caveats of the study: Prior work had noted some motif variants in reactive arthritis blood and synovial fluid. A TCR beta motif of roughly eight highly homologous variants appeared characteristic of ankylosing spondylitis blood. Disease-linked clones reportedly concentrated significantly in matched ankylosing spondylitis synovial fluid.

The sequenced material came from blood, either unsorted or a sorted T cell fraction (not recorded which). The chain carries TRBV3-1 and TRBJ2-1; D may be TRBD2 (5 bases). This clonotype originated in a male donor with ankylosing spondylitis or in good health (not recorded which). The CDR3 nucleotides are TGTGCCAGCAGCCAGCCCGGGGATTTCTACAATGAGCAGTTCTTC. It yields the protein CASSQPGDFYNEQFF.